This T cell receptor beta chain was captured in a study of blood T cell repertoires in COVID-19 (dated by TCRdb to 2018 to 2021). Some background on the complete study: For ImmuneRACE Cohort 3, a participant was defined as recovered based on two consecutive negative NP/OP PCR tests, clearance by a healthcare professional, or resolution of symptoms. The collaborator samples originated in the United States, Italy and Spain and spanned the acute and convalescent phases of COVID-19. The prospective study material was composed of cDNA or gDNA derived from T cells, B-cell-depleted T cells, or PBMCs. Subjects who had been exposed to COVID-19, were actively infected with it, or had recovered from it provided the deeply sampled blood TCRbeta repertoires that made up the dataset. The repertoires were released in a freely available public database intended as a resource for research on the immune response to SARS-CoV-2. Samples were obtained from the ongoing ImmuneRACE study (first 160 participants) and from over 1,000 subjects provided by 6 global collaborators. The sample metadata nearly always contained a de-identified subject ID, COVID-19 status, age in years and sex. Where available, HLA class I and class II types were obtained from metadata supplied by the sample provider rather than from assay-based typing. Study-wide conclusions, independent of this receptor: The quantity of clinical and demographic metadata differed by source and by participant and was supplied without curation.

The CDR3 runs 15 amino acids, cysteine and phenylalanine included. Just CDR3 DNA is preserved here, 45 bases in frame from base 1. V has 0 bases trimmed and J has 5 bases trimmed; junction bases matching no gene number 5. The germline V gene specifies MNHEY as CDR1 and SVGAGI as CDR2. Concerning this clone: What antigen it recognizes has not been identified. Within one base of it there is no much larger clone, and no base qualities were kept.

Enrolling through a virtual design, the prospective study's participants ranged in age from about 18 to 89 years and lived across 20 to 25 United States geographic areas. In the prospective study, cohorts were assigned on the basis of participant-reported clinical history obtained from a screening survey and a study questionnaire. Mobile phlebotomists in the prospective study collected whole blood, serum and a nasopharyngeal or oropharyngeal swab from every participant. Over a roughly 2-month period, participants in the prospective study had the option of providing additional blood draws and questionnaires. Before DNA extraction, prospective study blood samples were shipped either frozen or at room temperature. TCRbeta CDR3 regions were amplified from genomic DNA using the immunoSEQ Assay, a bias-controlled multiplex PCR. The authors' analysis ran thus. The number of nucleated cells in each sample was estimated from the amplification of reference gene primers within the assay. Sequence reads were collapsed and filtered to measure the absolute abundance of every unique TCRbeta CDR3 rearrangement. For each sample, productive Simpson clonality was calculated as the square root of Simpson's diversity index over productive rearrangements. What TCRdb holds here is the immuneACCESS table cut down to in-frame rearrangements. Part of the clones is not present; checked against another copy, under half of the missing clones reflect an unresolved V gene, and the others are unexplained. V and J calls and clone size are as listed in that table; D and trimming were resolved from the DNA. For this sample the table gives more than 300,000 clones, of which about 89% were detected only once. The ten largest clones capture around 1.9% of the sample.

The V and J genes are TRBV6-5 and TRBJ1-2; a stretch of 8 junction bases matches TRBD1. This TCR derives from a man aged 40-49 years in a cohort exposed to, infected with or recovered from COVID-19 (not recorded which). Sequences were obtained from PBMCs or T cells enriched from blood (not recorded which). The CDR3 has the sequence CASSYSSRGLYGYTF. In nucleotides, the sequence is TGTGCCAGCAGTTACTCGAGCAGGGGGCTTTATGGCTACACCTTC.